Presented here are 15 T cell receptor beta chains from one specimen sequenced in a study of blood T cell repertoires in COVID-19 (dated by TCRdb to the early 2020s). The method was the immunoSEQ multiplex PCR assay. What TCRdb holds here is the immuneACCESS table cut down to in-frame rearrangements. Part of the clones is not present; checked against another copy, under half of the missing clones reflect an unresolved V gene, and the others are unexplained. Here the sample has tens of thousands of clones; roughly 82% occur a single time. Clones ranked in the top ten supply just over 20% of the sample. The specimen was peripheral blood. These receptors were collected from a human donor in a cohort sampled during active COVID-19.

This clone was recorded a few times. The chain couples TRBV18 to TRBJ1-1; D is possibly TRBD1 (6 bases). CDR3 length equals 14 residues. V lost 6 bases and J 1 base, leaving 12 bases between the germline ends. CDR1 is KGHSH and CDR2 is LQKENI in the germline V gene. The CDR3 DNA reads TGTGCCAGCTCGCCGGACAGATCGAACACTGAAGCTTTCTTT. Its translation: CASSPDRSNTEAFF.

This clone was counted at least ten times. J is TRBJ2-3 and V is TRBV4-1; 9 nucleotides align to TRBD2. The CDR3 runs to 16 residues. Germline assignment: CDR1 MGHRA and CDR2 YSYEKL. J gave up 3 bases and V 4 bases, and 8 bases lay outside the gene matches. In DNA, the CDR3 is TGCGCCAGCAGCCCCTTGGGTAGCGGGGGTACAGATACGCAGTATTTT. Residues: CASSPLGSGGTDTQYF.

With respect to this clone: Compared with germline, one end of the junction differs, possibly owing to a read error. The V gene is TRBV6-1, the J gene TRBJ2-7; TRBD2 matches at 10 bases. Germline V lookup: CDR1 MNHNS, CDR2 SASEGT. This CDR3 is built from 14 residues. CDR3 region: CASNEAGGPYEQYF. For the CDR3, the DNA is TGTGCCAGCAATGAAGCGGGGGGGCCCTACGAGCAGTACTTC.

This clone has just a few counts. This sequence joins TRBV11-2 and TRBJ2-2; possible D gene TRBD2, 6 bases. V lost 5 bases and J lost 7, with 14 bases in between. CDR1 is SGHAT, CDR2 FQNNGV, per germline. There are 14 residues in the CDR3. CDR3 amino acids: CASSPGAGYGELFF. For the CDR3, the DNA is TGTGCCAGCAGCCCCGGGGCGGGGTACGGGGAGCTGTTTTTT.

This clone was counted a single time. The chain is built from TRBV28 and TRBJ1-6; possible D gene TRBD1, 5 bases. The CDR3 has 14 amino acids. The germline V gene encodes CDR1 MDHEN and CDR2 SYDVKM. Between the trimmed V and J ends, which lost 6 bases and 5 bases, there was a span of 11 bases. The CDR3 loop reads CASRGGHHNSPLHF. In DNA, the CDR3 is TGTGCCAGCAGGGGTGGACACCATAATTCACCCCTCCACTTT.

The genes are TRBV19 and TRBJ1-4, with TRBD1 matching over 7 bases. CDR1 is LNHDA, CDR2 SQIVND, per germline (reference sequence). The junction had 2 bases not matched to a gene; V was cut back by 2 bases and J by 8 bases. The length of the CDR3 is 13 residues. The CDR3 loop reads CASSINRGEKLFF. The DNA for the CDR3 is TGTGCCAGTAGTATAAACAGGGGCGAAAAACTGTTTTTT.

CDR3 region: CASRPGIREREKLFF. CDR3 DNA: TGTGCCAGCAGGCCCGGGATAAGAGAACGCGAAAAACTGTTTTTT. This sequence joins TRBV6-6 and TRBJ1-4; no reliable D call. V lost 6 bases and J lost 8, with 19 bases in between. Germline lookup yields CDR1 MNHNY and CDR2 SVGAGI (reference sequence). The CDR3 is made up of 15 amino acids.

The chain is built from TRBV19 and TRBJ1-2, with a tentative D call TRBD1 (6 bases). Trimming left V 6 bases short and J 2 bases short, with 10 bases between. The CDR3 length is 13 residues. Looked up from germline, CDR1 is LNHDA and CDR2 is SQIVND (reference sequence). CDR3 bases: TGTGCCAGTAGGGCCGACAGGAACTATGGCTACACCTTC. As protein: CASRADRNYGYTF.

This chain uses TRBV5-1 with TRBJ1-6; no firm D call. V gave up 5 bases and J gave up 7 bases, with 10 bases separating them. This CDR3 is 13 amino acids long. Per the germline V gene, CDR1 is SGHRS and CDR2 is YFSETQ. The DNA of the CDR3 is TGCGCCAGCAGGTCGCAGGAAAATTCACCCCTCCACTTT. This encodes CASRSQENSPLHF.

The rearrangement uses TRBV6-5 and TRBJ1-5; D might be TRBD1 (6 bases). Germline assignment: CDR1 MNHEY and CDR2 SVGAGI. The CDR3 consists of 12 residues. The V and J ends lost 5 bases and 6 bases respectively, with 8 bases between them. The CDR3 is CASSNRVQPQHF. In DNA form, the CDR3 reads TGTGCCAGCAGTAACAGGGTTCAGCCCCAGCATTTT.

This chain connects TRBV6-6 to TRBJ2-3; D unclear. Germline V lookup: CDR1 MNHNY, CDR2 SVGAGI (reference sequence). The CDR3 extends over 13 amino acids. The V end was cut by 7 bases, the J end by 2 bases, with 10 bases between. DNA of the CDR3: TGTGCCAGCACCCCAGCGACCACAGATACGCAGTATTTT. Protein sequence: CASTPATTDTQYF.

A single count supports this clone. This chain uses TRBV7-3 with TRBJ1-1; D might be TRBD1 (5 bases). The V gene's germline CDR1 is SGHTA and CDR2 FQGTGA. The CDR3 covers 14 residues. Trimming took 4 bases from V and 3 from J, leaving 12 bases between them. Here the CDR3 reads CASSSGNPDTEAFF. The CDR3 nucleotides read TGTGCCAGCAGCTCAGGGAATCCGGACACTGAAGCTTTCTTT.

The chain carries TRBV6-5 and TRBJ1-5; D gene uncertain. Trimming took off 7 bases at V and 1 base at J, with 11 bases between the two ends. The CDR3 runs to 14 residues. Germline CDR1 reads MNHEY; CDR2 reads SVGAGI. The CDR3 sequence: CASKEDRSNQPQHF. In nucleotides, the CDR3 is TGTGCCAGCAAGGAGGACCGAAGCAATCAGCCCCAGCATTTT.

This chain uses TRBV6-6 with TRBJ2-1; 9 bases align to TRBD2. The CDR3 consists of 16 residues. Trimming removed 2 bases from V and 7 bases from J; junction bases left unmatched: 9. Per germline, CDR1 MNHNY and CDR2 SVGAGI (reference sequence). This CDR3 is CASSYPSGGGGNEQFF. The CDR3 coding sequence is TGTGCCAGCAGTTACCCCTCCGGCGGGGGGGGAAATGAGCAGTTCTTC.

The chain couples TRBV2 to TRBJ2-7, with 15 bases identical to TRBD2. CDR3 length equals 16 residues. From germline, CDR1 is SNHLY and CDR2 FYNNEI. The junction had 4 bases not matched to a gene; V was cut back by 7 bases and J by 0 bases. This CDR3 is CASKGTSGGSSYEQYF. The CDR3 nucleotides read TGTGCCAGCAAAGGGACTAGCGGGGGGAGCTCCTACGAGCAGTACTTC.